Listed below are T cell receptor beta chains from one sample, sequenced in a study of identical twins. A single record per CDR3 protein comes from TCRdb applying MiXCR to the 5' RACE reads. The sample lists fewer than 550,000 distinct CDR3 sequences, 15% occurring once. These data were likewise used in another study, on yellow fever vaccine responses in identical twins.

Sequencing was performed on CD4+ T cells sorted from blood. The receptors derive from a woman in her late teens or twenties in good health. Each CDR3 is given with its conserved first and last residue. D genes are given only for firm matches. A row's size may be missing; if present it is once, few, many or a size class.

D	V	size	J	CDR3	DNA
TRBD2	TRBV29-1	few	TRBJ2-1	CSVVGLAGGPGEQFF	TGCAGCGTTGTCGGTCTAGCGGGGGGTCCGGGTGAGCAGTTCTTC
TRBD2	TRBV4-1	.	TRBJ2-3	CASRLTGLPSDTQYF	TGCGCCAGCAGACTAACGGGACTACCTAGCGATACGCAGTATTTT
TRBD1	TRBV2	few	TRBJ1-5	CASTGGLGQPQHF	TGTGCCAGCACAGGGGGCTTGGGTCAGCCCCAGCATTTT
TRBD1	TRBV10-3	few	TRBJ1-2	CAISEWPPGTGDYGYTF	TGTGCCATCAGTGAGTGGCCCCCCGGGACAGGGGACTATGGCTACACCTTC
.	TRBV20-1	.	TRBJ2-3	CSARVINQDTQYF	TGCAGTGCTAGAGTTATAAATCAAGATACGCAGTATTTT
TRBD1	TRBV5-1	few	TRBJ2-2	CASSIGTDPGTGELFF	TGCGCCAGCAGCATTGGGACAGACCCGGGGACCGGGGAGCTGTTTTTT
.	TRBV20-1	few	TRBJ2-3	CSATYTDTQYF	TGCAGTGCCACATACACAGATACGCAGTATTTT
TRBD2	TRBV12-3/TRBV12-4	few	TRBJ2-1	CASSLRLAGGRSEQFF	TGTGCCAGCAGTTTAAGGCTAGCGGGAGGGCGGAGTGAGCAGTTCTTC
TRBD2	TRBV2	.	TRBJ2-1	CASRQEGGAYNEQFF	TGTGCCAGCAGACAGGAGGGAGGGGCCTACAATGAGCAGTTCTTC
.	TRBV5-6	few	TRBJ2-3	CASSFTGTASTDTQYF	TGTGCCAGCAGCTTCACAGGGACCGCTAGCACAGATACGCAGTATTTT
.	TRBV5-1	many	TRBJ2-7	CASSSRVSSYEQYF	TGCGCCAGCAGCTCCAGGGTAAGCTCCTACGAGCAGTACTTC
.	TRBV3-1	.	TRBJ2-7	CASSQAHLPSEQYF	TGTGCCAGCAGCCAAGCTCACCTTCCGAGCGAGCAGTACTTC
TRBD1	TRBV7-9	few	TRBJ1-6	CASSMQGDSPLHF	TGTGCCAGCAGCATGCAGGGGGACTCACCCCTCCACTTT
TRBD1	TRBV13	.	TRBJ2-1	CASSSRTGVDNEQFF	TGTGCCAGCAGCTCCAGGACAGGGGTCGACAATGAGCAGTTCTTC
.	TRBV20-1	few	TRBJ1-1	CSASGGAAEAFF	TGCAGTGCTAGTGGGGGGGCCGCTGAAGCTTTCTTT
.	TRBV12-3/TRBV12-4	.	TRBJ1-5	CASSAGGSLGQPQHF	TGTGCCAGCAGTGCTGGGGGGAGTTTAGGACAGCCCCAGCATTTT
TRBD2	TRBV6-1	few	TRBJ2-5	CASSRRTSGDQETQYF	TGTGCCAGCAGTAGACGGACTAGCGGGGATCAAGAGACCCAGTACTTC
TRBD2	TRBV12-3/TRBV12-4	few	TRBJ2-7	CASTPGLATYEQYF	TGTGCCAGCACACCGGGACTAGCGACCTACGAGCAGTACTTC
.	TRBV24-1	.	TRBJ1-1	CATPLPGQQAFF	TGTGCCACCCCGTTACCGGGACAACAAGCTTTCTTT
TRBD1	TRBV12-3/TRBV12-4	few	TRBJ2-5	CASSLRRQGAWETQYF	TGTGCCAGCAGTTTACGCCGACAGGGGGCGTGGGAGACCCAGTACTTC
TRBD2	TRBV5-1	few	TRBJ2-3	CASSLVASSGANTQYF	TGCGCCAGCAGCTTGGTGGCGTCTAGCGGAGCCAATACGCAGTATTTT
.	TRBV4-1	.	TRBJ2-1	CASSQDQWGSSYNEQFF	TGCGCCAGCAGCCAAGATCAGTGGGGGAGCTCCTACAATGAGCAGTTCTTC
.	TRBV7-9	.	TRBJ2-3	CASSSSSNTQYF	TGTGCCAGCAGTTCTAGCTCAAATACGCAGTATTTT
.	TRBV10-3	few	TRBJ1-1	CAIRTEQLNTEAFF	TGTGCCATCCGGACAGAACAGTTGAACACTGAAGCTTTCTTT
.	TRBV9	few	TRBJ2-5	CASSVDRGGETQYF	TGTGCCAGCAGCGTAGATCGGGGTGGAGAGACCCAGTACTTC
TRBD2	TRBV5-1	.	TRBJ2-2	CASSFLGRTSGMNTGELFF	TGCGCCAGCAGCTTCCTGGGACGGACTAGCGGGATGAACACCGGGGAGCTGTTTTTT
TRBD2	TRBV6-5	.	TRBJ2-7	CASSYFPRGGVEYEQYF	TGTGCCAGCAGTTACTTCCCCCGGGGGGGGGTAGAGTACGAGCAGTACTTC
.	TRBV5-1	.	TRBJ2-5	CASSLRSFSVTMVPETQYF	TGCGCCAGCAGCTTGAGGTCATTCTCCGTTACGATGGTCCCAGAGACCCAGTACTTC
.	TRBV12-3/TRBV12-4	few	TRBJ2-2	CASSLRTANTGELFF	TGTGCCAGCAGTTTAAGAACAGCCAACACCGGGGAGCTGTTTTTT
TRBD1	TRBV29-1	.	TRBJ2-3	CSVEQGATDTQYF	TGCAGCGTTGAACAGGGGGCTACAGATACGCAGTATTTT
TRBD2	TRBV15	.	TRBJ2-1	CATSRTSGSSNEQFF	TGTGCCACCAGCCGCACTAGCGGGAGTTCCAATGAGCAGTTCTTC
TRBD2	TRBV20-1	.	TRBJ2-5	CSARVPSGETQYF	TGCAGTGCTAGAGTCCCTAGCGGAGAGACCCAGTACTTC
.	TRBV15	few	TRBJ1-1	CATSTSRGANTEAFF	TGTGCCACCAGCACCTCCCGGGGGGCGAACACTGAAGCTTTCTTT
.	TRBV20-1	.	TRBJ2-7	CSARAEVNEQYF	TGCAGTGCGCGGGCTGAGGTGAACGAGCAGTACTTC
.	TRBV7-2	few	TRBJ1-1	CASSLDGVGTEAFF	TGTGCCAGCAGCTTAGACGGGGTGGGCACTGAAGCTTTCTTT
TRBD1	TRBV28	few	TRBJ1-2	CASSSPRDRGYYGYTF	TGTGCCAGCAGTTCCCCCCGGGACAGGGGGTACTATGGCTACACCTTC
.	TRBV9	.	TRBJ2-2	CASSPHNTGELFF	TGTGCCAGCAGCCCCCACAACACCGGGGAGCTGTTTTTT
TRBD2	TRBV5-1	few	TRBJ2-1	CASSPGTSGFFNEQFF	TGCGCCAGCAGCCCGGGGACTAGCGGGTTTTTCAATGAGCAGTTCTTC
.	TRBV2	.	TRBJ1-1	CASSEVIGNTEAFF	TGTGCCAGCAGTGAGGTAATCGGGAACACTGAAGCTTTCTTT
TRBD1	TRBV5-1	.	TRBJ1-1	CASSRPTRDRGIGTEAFF	TGCGCCAGCAGCCGCCCGACCCGGGACAGGGGAATCGGAACTGAAGCTTTCTTT
TRBD2	TRBV11-1	.	TRBJ2-1	CASSLKPRGTSGGLSYNEQFF	TGTGCCAGCAGCTTAAAGCCAAGAGGTACTAGCGGGGGACTCTCCTACAATGAGCAGTTCTTC
.	TRBV7-8	few	TRBJ2-2	CASSLAWGRRADGELFF	TGTGCCAGCAGCTTAGCGTGGGGGCGCAGGGCGGACGGGGAGCTGTTTTTT